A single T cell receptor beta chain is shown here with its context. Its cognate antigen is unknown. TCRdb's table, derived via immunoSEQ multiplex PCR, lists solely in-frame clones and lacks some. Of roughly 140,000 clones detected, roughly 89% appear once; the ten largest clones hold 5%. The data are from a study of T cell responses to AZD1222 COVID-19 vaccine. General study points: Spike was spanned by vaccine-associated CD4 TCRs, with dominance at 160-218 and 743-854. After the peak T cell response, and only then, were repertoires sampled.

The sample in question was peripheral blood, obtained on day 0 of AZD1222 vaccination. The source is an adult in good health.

The CDR3 DNA sequence: TGTGCCTGGAGTGGAGGGCAAGCAGCCAAAAACATTCAGTACTTC. Protein sequence: CAWSGGQAAKNIQYF. V and J are TRBV30 and TRBJ2-4; possible D gene TRBD2, 5 bases. Trimming left V 1 base short and J 0 bases short, with 10 bases between. This CDR3 spans 15 amino acids. In germline, CDR1 is GTSNPN, CDR2 SVGIG (reference sequence).